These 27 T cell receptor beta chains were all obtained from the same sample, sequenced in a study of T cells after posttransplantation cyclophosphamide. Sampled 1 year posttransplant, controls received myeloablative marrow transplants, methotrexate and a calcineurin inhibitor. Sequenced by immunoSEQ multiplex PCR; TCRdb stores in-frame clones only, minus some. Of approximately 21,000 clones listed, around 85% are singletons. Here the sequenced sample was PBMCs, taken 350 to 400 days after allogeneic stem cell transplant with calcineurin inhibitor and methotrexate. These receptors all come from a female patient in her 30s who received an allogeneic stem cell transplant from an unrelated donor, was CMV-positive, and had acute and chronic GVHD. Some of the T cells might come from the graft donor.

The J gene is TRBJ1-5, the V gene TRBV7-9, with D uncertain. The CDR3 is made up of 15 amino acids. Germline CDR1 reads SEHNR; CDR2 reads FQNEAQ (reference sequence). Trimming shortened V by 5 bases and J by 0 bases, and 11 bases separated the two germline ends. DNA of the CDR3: TGTGCCAGCAGCCGAGATAATTATAGCAATCAGCCCCAGCATTTT. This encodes CASSRDNYSNQPQHF.

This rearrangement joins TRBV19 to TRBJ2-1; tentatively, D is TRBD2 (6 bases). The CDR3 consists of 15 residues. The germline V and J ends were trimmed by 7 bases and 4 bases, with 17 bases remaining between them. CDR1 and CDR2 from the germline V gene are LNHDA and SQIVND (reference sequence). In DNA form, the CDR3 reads TGTGCCAGTACCCGGGCGGAGGGGATTTACAATGAGCAGTTCTTC. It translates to CASTRAEGIYNEQFF.

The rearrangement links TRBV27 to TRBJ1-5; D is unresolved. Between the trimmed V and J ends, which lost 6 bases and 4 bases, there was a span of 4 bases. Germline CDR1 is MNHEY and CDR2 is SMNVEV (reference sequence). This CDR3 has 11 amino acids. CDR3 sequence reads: CASRTNQPQHF. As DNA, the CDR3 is TGTGCCAGCAGGACAAATCAGCCCCAGCATTTT.

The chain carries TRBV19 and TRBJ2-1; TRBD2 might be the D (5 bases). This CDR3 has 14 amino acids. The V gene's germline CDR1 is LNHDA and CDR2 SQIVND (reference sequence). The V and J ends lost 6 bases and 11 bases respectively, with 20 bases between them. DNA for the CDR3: TGTGCCAGTAGCTACGCGACGGAGGATGGGAAGCAGTTCTTC. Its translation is CASSYATEDGKQFF.

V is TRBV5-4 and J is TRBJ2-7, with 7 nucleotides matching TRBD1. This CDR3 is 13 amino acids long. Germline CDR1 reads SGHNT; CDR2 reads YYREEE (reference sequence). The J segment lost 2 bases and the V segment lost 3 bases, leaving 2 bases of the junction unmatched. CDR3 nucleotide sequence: TGTGCCAGCAGCTGGGGACAGACCTACGAGCAGTACTTC. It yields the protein CASSWGQTYEQYF.

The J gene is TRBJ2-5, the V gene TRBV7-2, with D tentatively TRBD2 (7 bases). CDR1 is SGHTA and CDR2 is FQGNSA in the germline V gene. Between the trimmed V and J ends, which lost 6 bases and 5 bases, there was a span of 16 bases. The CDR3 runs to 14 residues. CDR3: CASRQTRGRETQYF. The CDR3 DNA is TGTGCCAGCAGACAAACGCGGGGGCGGGAGACCCAGTACTTC. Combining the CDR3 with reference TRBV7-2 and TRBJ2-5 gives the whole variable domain GAGVSQSPSNKVTEKGKDVELRCDPISGHTALYWYRQSLGQGLEFLIYFQGNSAPDKSGLPSDRFSAERTGGSVSTLTIQRTQQEDSAVYLCASRQTRGRETQYFGPGTRLLVL.

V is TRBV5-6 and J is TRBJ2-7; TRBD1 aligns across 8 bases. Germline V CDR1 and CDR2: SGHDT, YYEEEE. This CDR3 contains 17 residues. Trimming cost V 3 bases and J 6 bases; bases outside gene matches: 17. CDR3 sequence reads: CASSWGWTGSVPGEQYF. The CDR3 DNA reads TGTGCCAGCAGCTGGGGGTGGACAGGGTCAGTTCCAGGCGAGCAGTACTTC.

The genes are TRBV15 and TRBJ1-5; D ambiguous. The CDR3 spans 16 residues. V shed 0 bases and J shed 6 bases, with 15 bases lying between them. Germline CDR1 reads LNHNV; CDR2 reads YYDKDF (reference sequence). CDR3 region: CATSRDRGGGGQPQHF. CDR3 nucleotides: TGTGCCACCAGCAGAGATCGCGGAGGTGGTGGTCAGCCCCAGCATTTT.

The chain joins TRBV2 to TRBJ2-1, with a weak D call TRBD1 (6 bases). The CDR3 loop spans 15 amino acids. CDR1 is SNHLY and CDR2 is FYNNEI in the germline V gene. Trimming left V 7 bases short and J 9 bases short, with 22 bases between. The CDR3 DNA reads TGTGCCAGCACTGCAGGACTTCTTTTGGACAGTGAGCAGTTCTTC. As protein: CASTAGLLLDSEQFF.

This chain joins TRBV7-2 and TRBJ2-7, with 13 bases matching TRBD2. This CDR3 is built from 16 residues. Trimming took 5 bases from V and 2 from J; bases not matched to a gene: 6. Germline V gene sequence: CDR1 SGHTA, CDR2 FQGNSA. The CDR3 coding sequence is TGTGCCAGCAGCCCTATGGGACTAGCGGGGACCTACGAGCAGTACTTC. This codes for CASSPMGLAGTYEQYF.

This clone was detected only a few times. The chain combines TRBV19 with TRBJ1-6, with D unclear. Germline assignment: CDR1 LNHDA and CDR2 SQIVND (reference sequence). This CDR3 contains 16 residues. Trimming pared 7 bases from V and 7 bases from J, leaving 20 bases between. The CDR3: CASTLGRRLENSPLHF. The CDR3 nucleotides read TGTGCCAGTACCCTGGGTAGGAGGCTCGAGAATTCACCCCTCCACTTT.

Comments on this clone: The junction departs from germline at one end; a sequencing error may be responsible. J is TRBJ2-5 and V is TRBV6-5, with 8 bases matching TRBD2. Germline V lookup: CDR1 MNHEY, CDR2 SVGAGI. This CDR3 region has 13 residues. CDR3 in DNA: TGTGTCAGCAGTTACTCGAAGGGACTAGAGCAGTACTTC. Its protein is CVSSYSKGLEQYF.

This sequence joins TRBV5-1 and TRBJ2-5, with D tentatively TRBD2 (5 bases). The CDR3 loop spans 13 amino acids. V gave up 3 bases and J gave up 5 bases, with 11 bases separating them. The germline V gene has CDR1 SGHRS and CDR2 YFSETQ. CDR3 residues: CASSSPWTETQYF. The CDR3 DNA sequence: TGCGCCAGCAGCTCGCCCTGGACTGAGACCCAGTACTTC. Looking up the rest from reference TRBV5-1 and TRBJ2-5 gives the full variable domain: KAGVTQTPRYLIKTRGQQVTLSCSPISGHRSVSWYQQTPGQGLQFLFEYFSETQRNKGNFPGRFSGRQFSNSRSEMNVSTLELGDSALYLCASSSPWTETQYFGPGTRLLVL.

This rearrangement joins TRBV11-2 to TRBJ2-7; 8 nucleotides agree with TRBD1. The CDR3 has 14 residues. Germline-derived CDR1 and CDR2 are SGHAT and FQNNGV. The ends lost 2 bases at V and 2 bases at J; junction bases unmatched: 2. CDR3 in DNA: TGTGCCAGCAGCTTACAGGGGGCCACCTACGAGCAGTACTTC. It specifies CASSLQGATYEQYF.

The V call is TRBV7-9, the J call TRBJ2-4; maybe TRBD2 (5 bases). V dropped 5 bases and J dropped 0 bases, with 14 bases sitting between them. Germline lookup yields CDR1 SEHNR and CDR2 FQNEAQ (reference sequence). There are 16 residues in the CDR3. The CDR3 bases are TGTGCCAGCAGCACGCCCCTCCGGGAAGCCAAAAACATTCAGTACTTC. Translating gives CASSTPLREAKNIQYF.

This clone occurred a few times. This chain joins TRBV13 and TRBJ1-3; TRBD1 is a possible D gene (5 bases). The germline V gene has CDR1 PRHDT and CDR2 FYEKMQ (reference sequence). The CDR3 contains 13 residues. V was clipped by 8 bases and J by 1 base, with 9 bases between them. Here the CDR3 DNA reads TGTGCCAGCCGACAGCTTTCTGGAAACACCATATATTTT. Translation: CASRQLSGNTIYF.

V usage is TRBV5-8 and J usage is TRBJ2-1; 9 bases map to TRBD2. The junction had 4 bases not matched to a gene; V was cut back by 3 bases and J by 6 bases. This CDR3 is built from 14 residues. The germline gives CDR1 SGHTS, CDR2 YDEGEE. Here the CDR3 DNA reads TGTGCCAGCAGCTGGGGACTAGCAGTCAATGAGCAGTTCTTC. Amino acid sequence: CASSWGLAVNEQFF. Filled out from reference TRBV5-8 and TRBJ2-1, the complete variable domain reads EAGVTQSPTHLIKTRGQQATLRCSPISGHTSVYWYQQALGLGLQFLLWYDEGEERNRGNFPPRFSGRQFPNYSSELNVNALELEDSALYLCASSWGLAVNEQFFGPGTRLTVL.

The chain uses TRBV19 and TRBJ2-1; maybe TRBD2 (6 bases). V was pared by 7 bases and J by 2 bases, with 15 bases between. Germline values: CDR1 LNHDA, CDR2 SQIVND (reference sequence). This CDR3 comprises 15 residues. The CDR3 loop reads CASTGGRPTYNEQFF. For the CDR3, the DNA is TGTGCCAGTACCGGGGGACGGCCAACCTACAATGAGCAGTTCTTC.

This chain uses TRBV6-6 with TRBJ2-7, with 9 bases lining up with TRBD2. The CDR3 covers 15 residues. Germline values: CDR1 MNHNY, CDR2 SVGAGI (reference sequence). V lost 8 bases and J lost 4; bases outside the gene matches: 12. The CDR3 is CASLSGRPPAYEQYF. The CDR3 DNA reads TGTGCCAGCCTAAGCGGGAGGCCCCCCGCTTACGAGCAGTACTTC.

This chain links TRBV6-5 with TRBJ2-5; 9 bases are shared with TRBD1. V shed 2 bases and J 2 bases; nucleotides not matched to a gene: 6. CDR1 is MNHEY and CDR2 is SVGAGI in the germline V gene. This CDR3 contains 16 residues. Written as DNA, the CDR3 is TGTGCCAGCAGTTACGGCTCCGGGACAGGGCAAGAGACCCAGTACTTC. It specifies CASSYGSGTGQETQYF.

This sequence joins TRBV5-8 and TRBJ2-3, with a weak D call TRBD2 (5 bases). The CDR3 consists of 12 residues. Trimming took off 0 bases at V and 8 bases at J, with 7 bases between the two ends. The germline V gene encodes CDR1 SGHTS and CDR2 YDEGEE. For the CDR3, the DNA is TGTGCCAGCAGCTTGGTGAGGGCTACGCAGTATTTT. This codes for CASSLVRATQYF.

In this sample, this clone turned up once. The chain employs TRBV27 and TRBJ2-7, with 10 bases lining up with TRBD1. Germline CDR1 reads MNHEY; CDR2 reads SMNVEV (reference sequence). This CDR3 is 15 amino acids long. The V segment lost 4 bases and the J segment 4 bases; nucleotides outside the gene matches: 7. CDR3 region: CASSSPGTGAYEQYF. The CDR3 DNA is TGTGCCAGCAGTTCACCCGGGACAGGGGCTTACGAGCAGTACTTC.

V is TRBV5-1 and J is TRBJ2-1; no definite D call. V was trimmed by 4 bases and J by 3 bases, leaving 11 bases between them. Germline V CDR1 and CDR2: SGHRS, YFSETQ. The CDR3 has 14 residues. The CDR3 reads CASSPYSGYNEQFF. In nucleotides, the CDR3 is TGCGCCAGCAGCCCCTACTCGGGCTACAATGAGCAGTTCTTC. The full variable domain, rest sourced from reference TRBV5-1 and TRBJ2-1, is KAGVTQTPRYLIKTRGQQVTLSCSPISGHRSVSWYQQTPGQGLQFLFEYFSETQRNKGNFPGRFSGRQFSNSRSEMNVSTLELGDSALYLCASSPYSGYNEQFFGPGTRLTVL.

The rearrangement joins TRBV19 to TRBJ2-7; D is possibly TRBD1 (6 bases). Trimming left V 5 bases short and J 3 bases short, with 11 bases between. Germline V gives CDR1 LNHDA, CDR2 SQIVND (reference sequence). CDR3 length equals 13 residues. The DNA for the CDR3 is TGTGCCAGTAGTTACAGGGAAAACTACGAGCAGTACTTC. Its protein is CASSYRENYEQYF.

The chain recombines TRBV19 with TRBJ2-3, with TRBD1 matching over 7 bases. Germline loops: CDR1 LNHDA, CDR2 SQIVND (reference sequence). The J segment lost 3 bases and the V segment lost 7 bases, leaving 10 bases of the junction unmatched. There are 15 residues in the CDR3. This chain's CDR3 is CASTPPTGLTDTQYF. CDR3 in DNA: TGTGCCAGTACCCCTCCGACAGGGTTAACAGATACGCAGTATTTT.

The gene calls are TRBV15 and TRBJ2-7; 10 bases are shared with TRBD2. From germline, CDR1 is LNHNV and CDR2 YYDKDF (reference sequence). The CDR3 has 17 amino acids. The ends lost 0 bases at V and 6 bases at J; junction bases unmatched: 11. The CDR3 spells CATSRDYPASGSGEQYF. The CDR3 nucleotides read TGTGCCACCAGCAGAGATTATCCGGCTAGCGGGAGTGGCGAGCAGTACTTC.

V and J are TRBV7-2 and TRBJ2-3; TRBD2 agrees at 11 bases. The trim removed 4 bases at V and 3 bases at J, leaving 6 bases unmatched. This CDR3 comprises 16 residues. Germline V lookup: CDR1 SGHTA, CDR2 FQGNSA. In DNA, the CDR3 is TGTGCCAGCAGCTCCATAGCGGGAGGGGGGACAGATACGCAGTATTTT. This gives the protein CASSSIAGGGTDTQYF.